Listed below are T cell receptor beta chains from one sample, sequenced in a study of blood T cells in healthy people across ages. In TCRdb, the 5' RACE reads were re-called with MiXCR into one record per CDR3 protein. This sample has some 710,000 distinct CDR3 sequences, with roughly 20% found just once. The sequenced material came from blood. The receptors derive from a man in his 70s in good health. The CDR3 runs from the conserved cysteine through the conserved F or W. Each record gives: J gene, V gene, D gene, clone size, CDR3 DNA, CDR3 protein. A D gene is named only where the DNA matches it firmly. The listing skips clone size in some rows; elsewhere it reads once, few, many or a size class.

TRBJ2-3 TRBV5-1 TRBD1 few TGCGCCAGCAGCATCACTGGACAGGGGAGGACAGATACGCAGTATTTT CASSITGQGRTDTQYF
TRBJ2-7 TRBV20-1 TRBD2 . TGCAGTGCGAGCCCGGGAGGGTACGAGCAGTACTTC CSASPGGYEQYF
TRBJ2-1 TRBV5-1 . few TGCGCCAGCAGCGGGGCTAAATCCTCCTACAATGAGCAGTTCTTC CASSGAKSSYNEQFF
TRBJ1-4 TRBV20-1 . . TGCAGTGCCAAAGATTTTGTAACTAATGAAAAACTGTTTTTT CSAKDFVTNEKLFF
TRBJ2-1 TRBV10-3 TRBD2 few TGTGCCATCAGTGAGCCAGCGGTGGGAGGGATACCTTCCAATGAGCAGTTCTTC CAISEPAVGGIPSNEQFF
TRBJ2-3 TRBV24-1 . . TGTGCCACCAGTGATTTGTATGGGATGGTAAAAGATACGCAGTATTTT CATSDLYGMVKDTQYF
TRBJ2-2 TRBV7-3 . . TGTGCCAGCAGCTTAATAGGTCCCGCCGGGGAGCTGTTTTTT CASSLIGPAGELFF
TRBJ1-2 TRBV5-6 . . TGTGCCAGCAGTGCGGGACGGTCCGGAGGCTACACCTTC CASSAGRSGGYTF
TRBJ2-1 TRBV12-3/TRBV12-4 TRBD2 . TGTGCCAGCAGTTTGTACCGGGGGGGCGGTGGGAATGAGCAGTTCTTC CASSLYRGGGGNEQFF
TRBJ2-7 TRBV12-3/TRBV12-4 TRBD2 few TGTGCCAGCACCAAGCGGGGGTACGAGCAGTACTTC CASTKRGYEQYF
TRBJ2-7 TRBV5-1 TRBD1 few TGCGCCAGCAGCTTACCGAGACAGGGTTACGAGCAGTACTTC CASSLPRQGYEQYF
TRBJ1-2 TRBV4-1 . . TGCGCCAGCAGCCAGCCCCTGGACAGAGGAAGTGGCTACACCTTC CASSQPLDRGSGYTF
TRBJ1-4 TRBV7-9 . . TGTGCCAGCAGCCGGACAGCAGTCAATGAAAAACTGTTTTTT CASSRTAVNEKLFF
TRBJ1-3 TRBV20-1 TRBD1 . TGCAGTGCCCGAGGGGGGGTTACAGGGGCTGGAAACACCATATATTTT CSARGGVTGAGNTIYF
TRBJ2-3 TRBV7-2 TRBD2 . TGTGCCAGCAGCTCGGGCGCGGGGGCAGATACGCAGTATTTT CASSSGAGADTQYF
TRBJ2-3 TRBV20-1 . . TGCAGTGCAATGAGGGATACGCAGTATTTT CSAMRDTQYF
TRBJ1-1 TRBV20-1 . few TGCAGTGCACGGGGAGGGGGCACTGAAGCTTTCTTT CSARGGGTEAFF
TRBJ2-3 TRBV12-3/TRBV12-4 . few TGTGCCAGCAGTCCCAGATCTAGAACAGATACGCAGTATTTT CASSPRSRTDTQYF
TRBJ1-4 TRBV21-1 . . TGCGCCAGCAGCTTAGCTTGGACAGGGAGCAATGAAAAACTGTTTTTT CASSLAWTGSNEKLFF
TRBJ1-2 TRBV14 . . TGTGCCAGCAGCCAGTCGTCAGGGGCCTATGGCTACACCTTC CASSQSSGAYGYTF
TRBJ2-2 TRBV12-3/TRBV12-4 . few TGTGCCAGCACCCCTGGGGTGACGAACACCGGGGAGCTGTTTTTT CASTPGVTNTGELFF
TRBJ2-1 TRBV11-2 . . TGTGCCAGCAGCTATAGAGGCAATGAGCAGTTCTTC CASSYRGNEQFF
TRBJ1-1 TRBV5-5 . few TGTGCCAGCAGCTTTGGCGGACGGAAGATGAACACTGAAGCTTTCTTT CASSFGGRKMNTEAFF
TRBJ2-7 TRBV20-1 . few TGCAGTGCCGAAAAGGGGACCTACGAGCAGTACTTC CSAEKGTYEQYF
TRBJ1-1 TRBV20-1 . once TGCAGTGCTAGATCCTTGGAAGAAGCCTTCTTT CSARSLEEAFF
TRBJ2-2 TRBV28 . . TGTGCCAGCAGAATCCCGAACACCGGGGAGCTGTTTTTT CASRIPNTGELFF
TRBJ2-5 TRBV10-1 . many TGCGCCAGCAGCAATCTGACAGGCGGGAAAGAGACCCAGTACTTC CASSNLTGGKETQYF